This T cell receptor (beta chain) was documented in a study of blood T cell repertoires in COVID-19. About the study: Donors in the United States, Italy and Spain gave samples during acute or convalescent COVID-19.

Profiled with immunoSEQ multiplex PCR; TCRdb holds only in-frame clones, not every one. This sample has roughly 250,000 clones, with about 88% found just once. Looked up from germline, CDR1 is ENHRY and CDR2 is SYGVKD. V trimming: 3 bases; J trimming: 7 bases; junction bases outside the gene matches: 10. This CDR3 spans 15 amino acids. This TCR derives from a woman aged 40 to 50 who had recovered from COVID-19. The specimen sequenced was peripheral blood. The chain has TRBV10-3 and TRBJ2-7; 9 bases line up with TRBD1. DNA of the CDR3: TGTGCCATCAGTGAATCGACAGGGGGAACGGGGGAGCAGTACTTC. As protein: CAISESTGGTGEQYF.